These 23 T cell receptor beta chains were sequenced from one sample in a study of glioma-infiltrating T cells. Amplification of TCR alpha and beta CDR3 regions from RNA used iRepertoire nested multiplex PCR. Each CDR3 protein is one row after TCRdb ran MiXCR on the multiplex PCR reads. Of approximately 140,000 distinct CDR3 sequences listed, around 25% were seen once; the top ten hold about 30%. The sequencing input was glioma tissue, nonneoplastic brain tissue, or PBMCs (not recorded which). All receptors come from a human donor with low-grade glioma or glioblastoma, undergoing nonglioma brain surgery, or in good health (not recorded which).

This clonotype has only a few counts. The rearrangement joins TRBV10-2 to TRBJ1-1, with a weak D call TRBD1 (5 bases). This CDR3 has 14 residues. Germline V gene sequence: CDR1 WSHSY, CDR2 SAAADI. Deletions cut 8 bases from V and 1 base from J, with 14 bases between. CDR3 sequence: CASHGRQQNTEAFF. The DNA for the CDR3 is TGCGCCAGCCACGGAAGACAGCAGAACACTGAAGCTTTCTTT.

This clonotype was detected a few times. V and J are TRBV6-2 or TRBV6-3 and TRBJ1-1; 7 positions agree with TRBD1. The CDR3 extends over 16 amino acids. Germline V lookup: CDR1 MNHEY, CDR2 SVGEGT. Germline trimming cut 2 bases from V and 0 bases from J; bases unmatched to any gene: 6. As DNA, the CDR3 is TGTGCCAGCAGTTACGAACAGGGGCAAATGAACACTGAAGCTTTCTTT. Its translation is CASSYEQGQMNTEAFF.

The V gene is TRBV5-1, the J gene TRBJ2-1, with a tentative D call TRBD1 (5 bases). Trimming removed 0 bases at V and 0 bases at J, with 7 bases between. The CDR3 is 15 residues long. The V gene's germline CDR1 is SGHRS and CDR2 YFSETQ. The DNA of the CDR3 is TGCGCCAGCAGCTTGGAGGGGTACTCCTACAATGAGCAGTTCTTC. It yields the protein CASSLEGYSYNEQFF.

In the case of this clonotype: In this CDR3 the conserved last residue, phenylalanine or tryptophan, is missing, so a read error is likely. The J gene is TRBJ2-5, the V gene TRBV20-1; D uncertain. From germline, CDR1 is DFQATT and CDR2 SNEGSKA (reference sequence). Trimming cost V 4 bases and J 5 bases, with 8 bases left between them. The CDR3 covers 11 residues. The CDR3 loop is CSAIIRETQYL. The DNA for the CDR3 is TGCAGTGCTATAATCCGGGAGACCCAGTACCTC.

In this sample, this clonotype turned up many times. The CDR3 bases are TGTGCCAGCAGTTCGAACCTGGGGGATACGCAGTATTTT. Its protein is CASSSNLGDTQYF. J is TRBJ2-3 and V is TRBV6-1; no firm D call. There are 13 residues in the CDR3. The V end was cut by 5 bases, the J end by 6 bases, with 12 bases between. Germline V gene sequence: CDR1 MNHNS, CDR2 SASEGT.

The chain uses TRBV14 and TRBJ1-2; no firm D call. CDR3 length: 16 residues. CDR1 and CDR2 (germline): SGHDN, FVKESK. Trimming shortened V by 0 bases and J by 4 bases, and 15 bases separated the two germline ends. For the CDR3, the DNA is TGTGCCAGCAGCCAAGAAGGAATGGCAGCGACCTATGGCTACACCTTC. Residues: CASSQEGMAATYGYTF. Filled out from reference TRBV14 and TRBJ1-2, the complete variable domain reads EAGVTQFPSHSVIEKGQTVTLRCDPISGHDNLYWYRRVMGKEIKFLLHFVKESKQDESGMPNNRFLAERTGGTYSTLKVQPAELEDSGVYFCASSQEGMAATYGYTFGSGTRLTVV.

This clonotype came up a few times. The CDR3 here is CASNAPSGGANEQFF. For the CDR3, the DNA is TGTGCCAGCAACGCACCTAGCGGGGGGGCCAATGAGCAGTTCTTC. J is TRBJ2-1 and V is TRBV2; 12 nucleotides match TRBD2. Trimming took 7 bases from V and 6 from J; bases not matched to a gene: 7. Germline CDR1 reads SNHLY; CDR2 reads FYNNEI. This CDR3 has 15 residues.

In its sample, this clonotype was seen a few times. The gene calls are TRBV4-2 and TRBJ2-3; 8 nucleotides match TRBD2. This CDR3 has 17 amino acids. CDR1 is LGHNA and CDR2 is YNFKEQ in the germline V gene. J was trimmed by 2 bases and V by 3 bases; bases with no gene match: 10. CDR3 DNA sequence: TGTGCCAGCAGCCAGGACGTAGCGGGGCAGGTCACAGATACGCAGTATTTT. Protein sequence: CASSQDVAGQVTDTQYF.

This clonotype was picked up a small number of times. The gene calls are TRBV18 and TRBJ2-5; the D gene is possibly TRBD1 (6 bases). The CDR3 covers 16 residues. V was trimmed by 3 bases and J by 1 base, leaving 15 bases between them. Germline CDR1 and CDR2: KGHSH and LQKENI. The CDR3, as DNA: TGTGCCAGCTCACCTCGATCGACAGGCACCCAAGAGACCCAGTACTTC. The encoded protein is CASSPRSTGTQETQYF.

The chain employs TRBV20-1 and TRBJ1-4; no clear D. With 2 bases removed from V and 3 bases from J, the gap between germline ends came to 16 bases. Germline V gives CDR1 DFQATT, CDR2 SNEGSKA (reference sequence). CDR3 size: 16 residues. This chain's CDR3 is CSARPDRVPSNEKLFF. CDR3 sequence (DNA): TGCAGTGCTAGACCCGATAGGGTGCCGTCTAATGAAAAACTGTTTTTT.

The CDR3 coding sequence is TGCGCCAGCAGCCCGGGGACAGGGCTGCGGGCCCAGCATTTT. The encoded protein is CASSPGTGLRAQHF. The chain joins TRBV5-1 to TRBJ1-5; 9 nucleotides align to TRBD1. Trimming cost V 4 bases and J 11 bases; bases outside gene matches: 10. In germline, CDR1 is SGHRS, CDR2 YFSETQ. CDR3 size: 14 residues.

This clonotype turned up a few times. The gene calls are TRBV14 and TRBJ1-1; unclear D gene. V lost 4 bases to trimming and J lost 0 bases, with 9 bases between them. Per the germline V gene, CDR1 is SGHDN and CDR2 is FVKESK. This CDR3 spans 14 amino acids. CDR3 DNA sequence: TGTGCCAGCAGCCTCCCGGGGTTGAACACTGAAGCTTTCTTT. Amino acid sequence: CASSLPGLNTEAFF.

This clonotype was counted many times. J is TRBJ1-1 and V is TRBV6-1; 7 bases align to TRBD1. Per the germline V gene, CDR1 is MNHNS and CDR2 is SASEGT. Trimming removed 7 bases from V and 2 bases from J; junction bases left unmatched: 13. The CDR3 runs 16 residues. As DNA, the CDR3 is TGTGCCAGCACCTTAGAGGGCAGGGGGAGTAACACTGAAGCTTTCTTT. Its translation is CASTLEGRGSNTEAFF.

The CDR3 spells CASSQQGTPYVLTF. The CDR3 region has the DNA TGTGCCAGCAGTCAACAGGGAACCCCATACGTCCTGACTTTC. V gene TRBV28 combines with J gene TRBJ2-6; a possible D gene is TRBD1 (6 bases). V was clipped by 5 bases and J by 11 bases, with 16 bases between them. The CDR3 is 14 residues long. CDR1 and CDR2 from the germline V gene are MDHEN and SYDVKM.

On this clonotype itself: This may stem from a read error, because a much larger clone lies one nucleotide away. V is TRBV4-1 and J is TRBJ2-5, with a weak D call TRBD1 (5 bases). V shed 3 bases and J shed 7 bases, with 21 bases lying between them. CDR3 length: 16 residues. Germline V lookup: CDR1 MGHRA, CDR2 YSYEKL. In DNA, the CDR3 is TGCGCCAGCAGCCAGAACCTAGGGCAGGGCTCCGGGACCCAGTACTTC. It is translated as CASSQNLGQGSGTQYF.

Many counts were recorded for this clonotype. The CDR3: CASSYERGDRSDTQYF. The CDR3 region has the DNA TGTGCCAGCAGTTACGAGCGGGGGGATAGGTCAGATACGCAGTATTTT. This rearrangement joins TRBV6-6 to TRBJ2-3; 9 nucleotides match TRBD2. The V gene's germline CDR1 is MNHNY and CDR2 SVGAGI (reference sequence). V gave up 2 bases and J gave up 4 bases; unmatched junction bases: 7. This CDR3 is built from 16 residues.

Ten or more counts support this clonotype. The chain joins TRBV12-3 or TRBV12-4 to TRBJ2-1; 9 bases align to TRBD1. The CDR3 totals 15 residues. V lost 6 bases and J lost 4; bases outside the gene matches: 7. CDR3 residues: CASSPGTGPYNEQFF. For the CDR3, the DNA is TGTGCCAGCAGCCCCGGGACAGGGCCATACAATGAGCAGTTCTTC.

The sample holds a few counts of this clonotype. This chain uses TRBV29-1 with TRBJ2-5; no definite D call. The V end lost 4 bases, the J end lost 9 bases, and 9 bases lay between the germline ends. CDR3 size: 10 residues. The V gene's germline CDR1 is SQVTM and CDR2 ANQGSEA. CDR3 protein: CSVARRSQYF. CDR3 nucleotides: TGCAGCGTTGCTAGGCGTTCCCAGTACTTC.

This clonotype has at least ten counts. The chain couples TRBV28 to TRBJ1-2; no definite D call. The CDR3 extends over 11 amino acids. Germline V lookup: CDR1 MDHEN, CDR2 SYDVKM. Trimming removed 1 base at V and 4 bases at J, with 1 base between. Here the CDR3 reads CASSLSYGYTF. CDR3 coding DNA: TGTGCCAGCAGTTTATCCTATGGCTACACCTTC.

The chain is built from TRBV14 and TRBJ1-3; no reliable D call. CDR3 length equals 17 residues. Germline CDR1 reads SGHDN; CDR2 reads FVKESK. V lost 0 bases and J lost 4, with 16 bases in between. The CDR3 is CASSQDQLRQRGNTIYF. In DNA form, the CDR3 reads TGTGCCAGCAGCCAAGATCAATTGCGCCAGAGGGGAAACACCATATATTTT.

This clonotype was detected ten times or more. The chain recombines TRBV2 with TRBJ1-2; no firm D call. The germline CDR1 and CDR2 sequences are SNHLY and FYNNEI. The CDR3 has 15 residues. Trimming left V 2 bases short and J 1 base short, with 11 bases between. Here the CDR3 reads CASSESGRFNYGYTF. The CDR3 DNA reads as TGTGCCAGCAGTGAATCTGGCAGATTTAACTATGGCTACACCTTC.

This clonotype was recorded at least ten times. J is TRBJ2-5 and V is TRBV15; D is ambiguous. V lost 1 base, J lost 1 base, and 10 bases lay in between. The CDR3 length is 15 residues. Germline-derived CDR1 and CDR2 are LNHNV and YYDKDF (reference sequence). The CDR3 protein is CATSRVSTTQETQYF. For the CDR3, the DNA is TGTGCCACCAGCAGAGTGTCTACAACCCAAGAGACCCAGTACTTC.

On this clonotype: A read error may explain this, as a much larger clone is one base away. The chain combines TRBV27 with TRBJ2-3; no definite D call. The V gene's germline CDR1 is MNHEY and CDR2 SMNVEV (reference sequence). The V gene lost 6 bases and the J gene lost 3 bases, with 7 bases spanning the gap. The CDR3 has 12 residues. The CDR3 DNA is TGTGCCAGCAGAACTAAAACAGATACGCAGTATTTT. Encoded protein: CASRTKTDTQYF.